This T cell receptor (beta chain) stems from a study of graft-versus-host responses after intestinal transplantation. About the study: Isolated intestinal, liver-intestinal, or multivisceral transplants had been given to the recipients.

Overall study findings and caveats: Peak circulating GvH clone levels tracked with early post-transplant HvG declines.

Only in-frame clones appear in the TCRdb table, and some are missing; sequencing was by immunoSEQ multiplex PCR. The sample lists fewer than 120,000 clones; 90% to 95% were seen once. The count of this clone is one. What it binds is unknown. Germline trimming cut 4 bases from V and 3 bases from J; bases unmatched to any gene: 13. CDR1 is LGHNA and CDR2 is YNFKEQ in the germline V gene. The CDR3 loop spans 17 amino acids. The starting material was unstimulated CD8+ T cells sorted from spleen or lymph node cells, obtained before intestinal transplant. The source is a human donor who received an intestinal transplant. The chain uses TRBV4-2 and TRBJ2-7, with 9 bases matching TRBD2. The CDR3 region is CASSPQGSLAGIYEQYF. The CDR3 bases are TGTGCCAGCAGCCCGCAAGGGTCCCTAGCGGGAATCTACGAGCAGTACTTC.